This T cell receptor (beta chain) was identified in a study of T cell changes during pregnancy in multiple sclerosis (dated by TCRdb to between 2018 and 2021). As for the study more broadly: The study looked at changes in the T cell repertoire across pregnancy in women with multiple sclerosis.

Points on this clone: It has no known antigen specificity. No base qualities exist here, and no much larger clone lies one base off it.

Preparation of the library involved the immunoSEQ multiplex PCR assay. TCRdb's version of the immuneACCESS table is confined to in-frame rearrangements and falls short of the full clone set. An unresolved V gene accounts for under half of the shortfall where checked; the remainder is of unknown origin. Here the sample has about 85,000 clones; approximately 90% occur a single time. The ten most abundant clones make up roughly 2.5% of the sample. V loses 7 bases of germline sequence and J loses 8 bases, and the interval between the two ends is 17 bases. According to the germline V gene (reference sequence), CDR1 reads SEHNR and CDR2 reads FQNEAQ. Spanning cysteine to phenylalanine, the CDR3 consists of 13 amino acids. Only the CDR3 portion is preserved as DNA: 39 bases, with reading frame beginning at the first base.

The chain is made from TRBV7-9 and TRBJ1-1; no confident D gene assignment can be made. This receptor was identified in a female donor with multiple sclerosis, enrolled in a pregnancy study. This material consisted of peripheral blood, taken in the first trimester of pregnancy. In nucleotide form, the sequence is TGTGCCAGCACCCTAGCCGATAGCGGAGAAGCTTTCTTT. The encoded protein is CASTLADSGEAFF.